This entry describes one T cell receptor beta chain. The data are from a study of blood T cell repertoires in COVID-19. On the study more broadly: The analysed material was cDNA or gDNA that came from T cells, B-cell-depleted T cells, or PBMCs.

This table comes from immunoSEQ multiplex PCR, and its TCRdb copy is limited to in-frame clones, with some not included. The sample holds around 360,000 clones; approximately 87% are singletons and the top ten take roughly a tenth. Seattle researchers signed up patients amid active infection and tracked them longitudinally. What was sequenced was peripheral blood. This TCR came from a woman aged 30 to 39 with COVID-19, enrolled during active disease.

The CDR3 nucleotides are TGTGCCAGCAGACCCGGGGGGGAGACCCAGTACTTC. Amino acid sequence: CASRPGGETQYF. V is TRBV28 and J is TRBJ2-5; 7 bases align to TRBD2. The germline V gene has CDR1 MDHEN and CDR2 SYDVKM. The J segment lost 5 bases and the V segment lost 6 bases, leaving 3 bases of the junction unmatched. CDR3 length equals 12 residues.